This TCR beta chain was sequenced for a study of Ad26.COV2.S vaccination and SARS-CoV-2 variants. Background on the study: Ad26.COV2.S arm of COV1001 included the donor.

Germline CDR1 and CDR2: LGHDT and YNNKEL (reference sequence). The CDR3 has 15 residues. The J segment lost 4 bases and the V segment lost 4 bases, leaving 8 bases of the junction unmatched. Broader study findings: Comparable non-spike TCR breadth was observed in vaccine and placebo recipients.

Regarding this clone: What it binds is not known.

This sample's treatment: around 19 received Ad26.COV2.S at low or high dose, single or two shots; roughly five received placebo; per-sample allocation not given. Sampling was done on day 63 after the first vaccine or placebo injection. Recruitment in Boston yielded a donor of adult age, 18-55 years. Method: immunoSEQ multiplex PCR; TCRdb's copy keeps in-frame clones and lacks some. This sample has about 480,000 clones, with around 88% found just once. The chain employs TRBV3-1 (or the pseudogene TRBV3-2) and TRBJ1-1; 8 bases align to TRBD1. The sequence was collected from a person between 18 and 59 years old who received the Ad26.COV2.S COVID-19 vaccine or a placebo. The sample was peripheral blood, taken in a trial of Ad26.COV2.S vaccine versus placebo. This CDR3 reads CASSPGGGQGTEAFF. The DNA for the CDR3 is TGTGCCAGCAGCCCAGGGGGCGGGCAGGGCACTGAAGCTTTCTTT.